This entry concerns a single T cell receptor beta chain. CDR3 length: 15 residues. CDR1 is LNHDA, CDR2 SQIVND, per germline (reference sequence). The V and J ends lost 8 bases and 3 bases respectively, with 17 bases between them. Per the original methods: Researchers report that nucleated cell counts were estimated from reference gene primer amplification. Sequencing used immunoSEQ multiplex PCR; TCRdb keeps in-frame clones, though not all of them. Clone size and V and J calls were adopted from that table, with D and trimming inferred from the DNA. The sample includes about 280,000 clones, about nine tenths of them seen just once. The data stem from a study of blood T cell repertoires in COVID-19. Study overall: In each case, the material was cDNA or gDNA derived from T cells, B-cell-depleted T cells, or PBMCs.

The chain combines TRBV19 with TRBJ1-5; weak D call: TRBD1 (6 bases). This clonotype was sampled from a woman aged 25-40 years with active or convalescent COVID-19. The sample consisted of peripheral blood. The CDR3 loop reads CASEDRTQYNQPQHF. Written as DNA, the CDR3 is TGTGCCAGTGAAGACAGGACACAATACAATCAGCCCCAGCATTTT.